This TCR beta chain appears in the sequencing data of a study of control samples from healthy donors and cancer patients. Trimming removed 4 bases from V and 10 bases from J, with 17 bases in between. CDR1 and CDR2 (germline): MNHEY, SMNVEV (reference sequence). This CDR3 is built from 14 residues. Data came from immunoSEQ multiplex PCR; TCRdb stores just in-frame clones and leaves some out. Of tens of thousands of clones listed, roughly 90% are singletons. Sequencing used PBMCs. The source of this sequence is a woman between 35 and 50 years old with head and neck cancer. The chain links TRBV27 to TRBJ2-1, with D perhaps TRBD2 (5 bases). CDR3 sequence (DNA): TGTGCCAGCAGTTCCCCAGGAGACTGGGAGGAGCAGTTCTTC. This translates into CASSSPGDWEEQFF.